Each of the 31 T cell receptor beta chains below was sequenced from the same sample in a study of shared clonotypes between healthy human individuals. Method: immunoSEQ multiplex PCR; TCRdb's copy keeps in-frame clones and lacks some. The sample holds roughly 1 million clones; more than 65% are singletons and the top ten take approximately 1.5%. Sequenced: memory CD4+ T cells sorted from blood. Described subset: CD45RA-negative fraction. Source of these receptors: a man aged 18 to 30 in good health.

The chain has TRBV19 and TRBJ2-2; TRBD2 aligns across 8 bases. V shed 4 bases, J shed 2 bases, and the junction held 6 bases outside the gene matches. Germline CDR1 LNHDA, CDR2 SQIVND (reference sequence). The CDR3 extends over 16 amino acids. The DNA for the CDR3 is TGTGCCAGTAGTAGCGGGGGGCGTATTAACACCGGGGAGCTGTTTTTT. Translated, it gives CASSSGGRINTGELFF.

This clone was seen just once. J is TRBJ1-3 and V is TRBV19; 7 bases match TRBD1. From germline, CDR1 is LNHDA and CDR2 SQIVND (reference sequence). CDR3 length: 18 amino acids. V lost 5 bases and J lost 1; bases outside the gene matches: 14. The CDR3 is CASSQLPGQKKSGNTIYF. CDR3 DNA: TGTGCCAGTAGTCAATTACCGGGACAGAAGAAATCTGGAAACACCATATATTTT.

Comment on this clone: The sample carries other DNA sequences with the same CDR3. The chain carries TRBV4-1 and TRBJ2-2; 8 positions agree with TRBD2. The germline V gene has CDR1 MGHRA and CDR2 YSYEKL. The CDR3 is 16 residues long. Trimming cost V 4 bases and J 2 bases; bases outside gene matches: 6. CDR3 nucleotides: TGCGCCAGCAGCCGGCCCGGGGGGGGTAACACCGGGGAGCTGTTTTTT. Encoded protein: CASSRPGGGNTGELFF.

This clone was observed a handful of times. V usage is TRBV18 and J usage is TRBJ1-1; TRBD1 might be the D (5 bases). Germline-derived CDR1 and CDR2 are KGHSH and LQKENI. V was pared by 4 bases and J by 5 bases, with 17 bases between. The CDR3 covers 15 residues. CDR3 residues: CASSRTGTRETEAFF. CDR3 nucleotide sequence: TGTGCCAGCTCACGAACTGGGACTAGAGAAACTGAAGCTTTCTTT.

The genes are TRBV5-8 and TRBJ2-7, with D tentatively TRBD2 (5 bases). Between the trimmed V and J ends, which lost 1 base and 0 bases, there was a span of 11 bases. The CDR3 is made up of 15 amino acids. Per the germline V gene, CDR1 is SGHTS and CDR2 is YDEGEE. CDR3 coding DNA: TGTGCCAGCAGCTTGCGAGGGCCAAGCTCCTACGAGCAGTACTTC. This sequence encodes CASSLRGPSSYEQYF.

This rearrangement joins TRBV6-5 to TRBJ2-1; 7 bases are shared with TRBD2. V gave up 6 bases and J gave up 8 bases; unmatched junction bases: 7. From germline, CDR1 is MNHEY and CDR2 SVGAGI. The CDR3 consists of 13 residues. The CDR3 spells CASRPGGGHEQFF. For the CDR3, the DNA is TGTGCCAGCAGACCTGGGGGGGGTCATGAGCAGTTCTTC.

The rearrangement joins TRBV6-6 to TRBJ2-6; no clear D. Trimming removed 10 bases from V and 4 bases from J, with 5 bases in between. The CDR3 length is 11 residues. Germline V gene lookup returns CDR1 MNHNY and CDR2 SVGAGI (reference sequence). CDR3 region: CAIAGANVLTF. For the CDR3, the DNA is TGTGCCATTGCCGGGGCCAACGTCCTGACTTTC.

The chain is built from TRBV10-3 and TRBJ2-1; D gene uncertain. CDR1 is ENHRY and CDR2 is SYGVKD in the germline V gene. V was trimmed by 6 bases and J by 8 bases, leaving 14 bases between them. This CDR3 contains 13 residues. The CDR3 here is CAIRPPQDDEQFF. CDR3 bases: TGTGCCATCAGGCCTCCTCAAGACGATGAGCAGTTCTTC.

The V call is TRBV9, the J call TRBJ2-5; 9 bases are a match to TRBD2. The CDR3 spans 16 residues. From germline, CDR1 is SGDLS and CDR2 YYNGEE. Trimming took 3 bases from V and 4 from J; bases not matched to a gene: 10. CDR3 coding DNA: TGTGCCAGCAGCGCCTTAGCGGGAGATTATCTAGAGACCCAGTACTTC. This gives the protein CASSALAGDYLETQYF.

The CDR3 region is CAWSLGGGADTQYF. CDR3 coding DNA: TGTGCCTGGAGTTTAGGCGGGGGGGCAGATACGCAGTATTTT. The chain employs TRBV30 and TRBJ2-3, with TRBD2 matching over 9 bases. The CDR3 totals 14 residues. CDR1 is GTSNPN and CDR2 is SVGIG in the germline V gene (reference sequence). V was clipped by 2 bases and J by 4 bases; unmatched bases: 4.

The rearrangement uses TRBV7-9 and TRBJ1-2, with D possibly matching TRBD1 (5 bases). Deletions cut 4 bases from V and 1 base from J, with 13 bases between. The CDR3 loop spans 15 amino acids. From germline, CDR1 is SEHNR and CDR2 FQNEAQ (reference sequence). Here the CDR3 DNA reads TGTGCCAGCAGCTGGGGGGACGGAATTAACTATGGCTACACCTTC. Translating gives CASSWGDGINYGYTF.

The V call is TRBV25-1, the J call TRBJ1-3; no reliable D call. CDR1 and CDR2 (germline): MGHDK, SYGVNS. Trimming removed 3 bases from V and 2 bases from J, with 11 bases in between. This CDR3 contains 15 residues. Here the CDR3 reads CASSDRVGTGNTIYF. CDR3 coding DNA: TGTGCCAGCAGTGATAGGGTCGGGACTGGAAACACCATATATTTT.

The sample holds many counts of this clone. V gene TRBV7-9 combines with J gene TRBJ1-6; 7 bases map to TRBD1. J lost 6 bases, V lost 5 bases, and 7 bases had no gene match. This CDR3 comprises 15 residues. Per germline, CDR1 SEHNR and CDR2 FQNEAQ (reference sequence). The CDR3 loop reads CASSPQGSGNSPLHF. In DNA form, the CDR3 reads TGTGCCAGCAGCCCACAGGGGTCGGGTAATTCACCCCTCCACTTT.

V is TRBV30 and J is TRBJ1-2; D is ambiguous. CDR1 is GTSNPN and CDR2 is SVGIG in the germline V gene (reference sequence). Deletions cut 4 bases from V and 2 bases from J, with 8 bases between. The CDR3 extends over 12 amino acids. CDR3: CAWTIGNYGYTF. The CDR3 DNA is TGTGCCTGGACTATAGGGAACTATGGCTACACCTTC.

The sample holds a few counts of this clone. This chain uses TRBV5-1 with TRBJ1-4; D gene ambiguous. Per the germline V gene, CDR1 is SGHRS and CDR2 is YFSETQ. This CDR3 contains 13 residues. Trimming cost V 4 bases and J 7 bases, with 11 bases left between them. CDR3 nucleotide sequence: TGCGCCAGCAGCCCGGCTAAGGGTGAAAAACTGTTTTTT. This sequence encodes CASSPAKGEKLFF.

The chain couples TRBV7-2 to TRBJ2-1, with 7 bases aligning to TRBD1. The CDR3 has 15 residues. CDR1 and CDR2 from the germline V gene are SGHTA and FQGNSA. The J segment lost 0 bases and the V segment lost 5 bases, leaving 4 bases of the junction unmatched. CDR3 loop: CASSPDRASYNEQFF. The CDR3 DNA reads TGTGCCAGCAGCCCCGACAGGGCCTCCTACAATGAGCAGTTCTTC.

This clone was detected once. J is TRBJ2-7 and V is TRBV19; 8 bases match TRBD2. Unmatched junction bases numbered 5, after V lost 4 bases and J lost 0 bases. This CDR3 region has 15 residues. The germline gives CDR1 LNHDA, CDR2 SQIVND (reference sequence). The CDR3 bases are TGTGCCAGTAGTAGTCTAGCGGGCTTCTCCTACGAGCAGTACTTC. Its translation is CASSSLAGFSYEQYF.

The genes are TRBV2 and TRBJ1-4; D is unresolved. Trimming left V 4 bases short and J 0 bases short, with 6 bases between. The CDR3 has 14 amino acids. From germline, CDR1 is SNHLY and CDR2 FYNNEI. CDR3 region: CASSVEATNEKLFF. DNA of the CDR3: TGTGCCAGCAGTGTCGAAGCAACTAATGAAAAACTGTTTTTT.

The genes are TRBV9 and TRBJ2-3, with 8 bases matching TRBD2. The CDR3 covers 17 residues. V gave up 3 bases and J gave up 5 bases; unmatched junction bases: 14. Per germline, CDR1 SGDLS and CDR2 YYNGEE. CDR3 residues: CASSAHKSGGLVDTQYF. The CDR3 coding sequence is TGTGCCAGCAGCGCACATAAGAGCGGGGGCCTGGTAGATACGCAGTATTTT.

The chain recombines TRBV2 with TRBJ2-3; TRBD2 aligns across 10 bases. Germline CDR1 and CDR2: SNHLY and FYNNEI. This CDR3 region has 15 residues. V trimming: 3 bases; J trimming: 8 bases; junction bases outside the gene matches: 8. CDR3 DNA sequence: TGTGCCAGCAGTGAGGTAGCGGGAGGCCGGCCTACGCAGTATTTT. Its protein is CASSEVAGGRPTQYF.

This chain uses TRBV18 with TRBJ2-4; a weak D match, TRBD1 (5 bases). The V end was cut by 6 bases, the J end by 6 bases, with 9 bases between. The CDR3 sequence is 12 residues long. The germline V gene encodes CDR1 KGHSH and CDR2 LQKENI. The chain's CDR3 is CASSRQGNIQYF. The CDR3 DNA sequence: TGTGCCAGCTCCCGCCAGGGAAACATTCAGTACTTC. The complete variable domain, with remaining parts taken from reference TRBV18 and TRBJ2-4, reads NAGVMQNPRHLVRRRGQEARLRCSPMKGHSHVYWYRQLPEEGLKFMVYLQKENIIDESGMPKERFSAEFPKEGPSILRIQQVVRGDSAAYFCASSRQGNIQYFGAGTRLSVL.

This clone was counted ten times or more. The chain is built from TRBV2 and TRBJ2-7, with 7 bases aligning to TRBD2. The germline CDR1 and CDR2 sequences are SNHLY and FYNNEI. J was trimmed by 2 bases and V by 2 bases; bases with no gene match: 3. This CDR3 comprises 14 residues. For the CDR3, the DNA is TGTGCCAGCAGTGAAACTAGCGAAGCCTACGAGCAGTACTTC. This gives the protein CASSETSEAYEQYF.

The chain has TRBV19 and TRBJ2-3; D gene unclear. The CDR3 has 14 residues. Germline V gene lookup returns CDR1 LNHDA and CDR2 SQIVND (reference sequence). The V gene lost 5 bases and the J gene lost 2 bases, with 11 bases spanning the gap. The DNA of the CDR3 is TGTGCCAGTAGTTCGGGCGACCACACAGATACGCAGTATTTT. Amino acid sequence: CASSSGDHTDTQYF.

In DNA, the CDR3 is TGTGCCAGCTCAGACAAGGTAGTAAGCAGCCGAGCGAACACCGGGGAGCTGTTTTTT. Amino acid sequence: CASSDKVVSSRANTGELFF. The rearrangement joins TRBV18 to TRBJ2-2, with D uncertain. Germline V CDR1 and CDR2: KGHSH, LQKENI. The CDR3 is 19 amino acids. V lost 5 bases and J 0 bases, leaving 22 bases between the germline ends.

This clone came up once. V and J are TRBV2 and TRBJ1-1; D gene uncertain. V was pared by 4 bases and J by 2 bases, with 14 bases between. The CDR3 is 15 amino acids. Germline V lookup: CDR1 SNHLY, CDR2 FYNNEI. The CDR3 DNA reads as TGTGCCAGCAGTGTTGCAGGAGATTTCAACACTGAAGCTTTCTTT. This encodes CASSVAGDFNTEAFF.

This chain links TRBV19 with TRBJ1-2; tentative D call: TRBD1 (5 bases). V was shortened by 5 bases and J by 5 bases, with 24 bases between the two germline ends. The germline CDR1 and CDR2 sequences are LNHDA and SQIVND (reference sequence). The CDR3 has 17 amino acids. CDR3 sequence reads: CASSLPWLGTEQYGYTF. The CDR3 bases are TGTGCCAGTAGTCTCCCGTGGTTGGGGACCGAACAATATGGCTACACCTTC.

The chain links TRBV5-5 to TRBJ2-2; the match to TRBD2 covers 9 bases. Germline assignment: CDR1 SGHKS and CDR2 YYEKEE (reference sequence). This CDR3 spans 17 amino acids. With 0 bases clipped from V and 3 bases from J, the junction kept 6 bases outside the gene matches. The chain's CDR3 is CASSLVVGGRDTGELFF. CDR3 sequence (DNA): TGTGCCAGCAGCTTGGTGGTTGGCGGGAGGGACACCGGGGAGCTGTTTTTT.

The chain uses TRBV6-1 and TRBJ1-2; tentatively, D is TRBD1 (5 bases). The germline CDR1 and CDR2 sequences are MNHNS and SASEGT. The CDR3 consists of 17 residues. Trimming removed 4 bases at V and 2 bases at J, with 20 bases between. CDR3 bases: TGTGCCAGCAGTGCCACTTTCAGCCAGGGCGCCAACTATGGCTACACCTTC. Its translation: CASSATFSQGANYGYTF.

This clone was observed once. Germline is not matched at one junction end, which may reflect a read error. This rearrangement joins TRBV20-1 to TRBJ2-7; 9 bases agree with TRBD1. Looked up from germline, CDR1 is DFQATT and CDR2 is SNEGSKA (reference sequence). The CDR3 length is 10 residues. The CDR3 coding sequence is TGCAGTGCTCGCTTGGGACAGGGCTATTTC. Its protein is CSARLGQGYF.

The CDR3 nucleotides read TGTGCCAGCTCACCAATGACTAGCTCCCCGGTGAACACCGGGGAGCTGTTTTTT. It is translated as CASSPMTSSPVNTGELFF. The chain combines TRBV18 with TRBJ2-2; 7 bases line up with TRBD2. The CDR3 consists of 18 residues. The trim removed 2 bases at V and 1 base at J, leaving 10 bases unmatched. Germline CDR1 reads KGHSH; CDR2 reads LQKENI.

This clone was picked up one time. V gene TRBV5-1 combines with J gene TRBJ1-1; tentative D call: TRBD1 (6 bases). The CDR3 length is 15 residues. The ends were cut back, 4 bases at V and 3 bases at J, with 16 bases in the middle. CDR1 is SGHRS and CDR2 is YFSETQ in the germline V gene. The CDR3 here is CASSADTGRHTEAFF. The CDR3, as DNA: TGCGCCAGCAGCGCGGATACAGGGAGGCACACTGAAGCTTTCTTT. Complete variable domain (other parts from reference TRBV5-1 and TRBJ1-1): KAGVTQTPRYLIKTRGQQVTLSCSPISGHRSVSWYQQTPGQGLQFLFEYFSETQRNKGNFPGRFSGRQFSNSRSEMNVSTLELGDSALYLCASSADTGRHTEAFFGQGTRLTVV.